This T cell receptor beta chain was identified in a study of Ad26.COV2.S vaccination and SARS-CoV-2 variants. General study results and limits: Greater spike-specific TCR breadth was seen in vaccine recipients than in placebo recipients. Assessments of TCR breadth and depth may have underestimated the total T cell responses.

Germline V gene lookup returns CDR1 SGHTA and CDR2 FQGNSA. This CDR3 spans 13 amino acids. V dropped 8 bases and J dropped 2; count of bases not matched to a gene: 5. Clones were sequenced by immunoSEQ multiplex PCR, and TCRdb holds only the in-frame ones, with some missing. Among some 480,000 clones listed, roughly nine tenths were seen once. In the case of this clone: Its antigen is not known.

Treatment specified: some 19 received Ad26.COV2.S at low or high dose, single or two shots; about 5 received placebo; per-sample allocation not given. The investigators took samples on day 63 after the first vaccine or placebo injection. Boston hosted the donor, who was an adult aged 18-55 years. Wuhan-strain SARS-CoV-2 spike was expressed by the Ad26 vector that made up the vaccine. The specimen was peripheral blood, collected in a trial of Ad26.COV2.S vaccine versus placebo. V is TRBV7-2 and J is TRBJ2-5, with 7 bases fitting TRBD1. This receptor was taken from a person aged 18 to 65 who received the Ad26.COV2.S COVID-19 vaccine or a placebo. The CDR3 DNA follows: TGTGCCAGCGGACCAGGGGGACAAGAGACCCAGTACTTC. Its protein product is CASGPGGQETQYF.